This T cell receptor beta chain was sequenced for a study of blood T cells in healthy people across ages. Combining a sample-barcoded 5' primer with a J-beta primer mix, a second PCR ran for roughly 6 to 12 cycles. TCRdb reprocessed the 5' RACE reads with MiXCR, giving one entry per CDR3 protein. The sample holds just under 750,000 distinct CDR3 sequences, roughly 20% seen once. Germline values: CDR1 MNHNY, CDR2 SVGAGI (reference sequence). This CDR3 region has 14 residues. With V trimmed by 2 bases and J by 5 bases, 6 bases remained unmatched. The sequenced material came from blood. V and J are TRBV6-6 and TRBJ2-7; TRBD2 aligns across 7 bases. The origin of this receptor is a man between 65 and 85 years old in good health. The CDR3 region is CASSYQASGHEQYF. In DNA, the CDR3 is TGTGCCAGCAGTTACCAGGCTAGCGGCCACGAGCAGTACTTC.